The 9 T cell receptor beta chains below come from one sample, sequenced in a study of beta chain features in type 1 diabetes (dated by TCRdb to 2017 to 2018). The library came from the immunoSEQ multiplex PCR assay. The entire isolated RNA was reverse transcribed using the High Capacity cDNA Reverse Transcription Kit, and thus expressed TCRB transcripts were sequenced. TCRdb took this table from immuneACCESS and kept in-frame rearrangements with V and J called. Such tables lack part of the clones; where checked against another copy, unresolved V genes explain under half of the gap, and the rest is unexplained. For this sample there are just over 450,000 clones; 30% appear just once. The ten most abundant clones make up around 0.065% of the sample. The sequenced sample consisted of naive CD4+ T cells from blood. Sample cell subset or site, as interpreted from the label and publication: true naive CD4+ T cells. The receptors were sampled from a young man in good health.

The chain links TRBV7-9 to TRBJ2-1, with TRBD1 matching 8 bases. The CDR3 consists of 17 residues. The V and J ends lost 7 bases and 5 bases, in that order; junction bases with no gene match: 16. The germline V gene has CDR1 SEHNR and CDR2 FQNEAQ (reference sequence). The CDR3 bases are TGTGCCAGCACCACAACCACGACAGGGGTGGTGCACAATGAGCAGTTCTTC. Encoded protein: CASTTTTTGVVHNEQFF.

For this clone: The same CDR3 is also encoded by other DNA sequences in this sample. As DNA, the CDR3 is TGCAGCGTCGGGACTAGCGGGAGAGCAGATACGCAGTATTTT. It encodes CSVGTSGRADTQYF. The chain employs TRBV29-1 and TRBJ2-3, with 14 positions matching TRBD2. V was pared by 6 bases and J by 4 bases, with 3 bases of the junction left unmatched. Germline values: CDR1 SQVTM, CDR2 ANQGSEA. The CDR3 loop spans 14 amino acids.

This clone has just a few counts. The chain recombines TRBV7-2 with TRBJ1-2; the D is unclear. This CDR3 spans 13 amino acids. V lost 2 bases and J 7 bases, leaving 11 bases between the germline ends. Germline CDR1 is SGHTA and CDR2 is FQGNSA. The CDR3 bases are TGTGCCAGCAGCTTATGGAAAGATGTTGGCTACACCTTC. This sequence encodes CASSLWKDVGYTF.

In its sample, this clone was seen a few times. J is TRBJ2-1 and V is TRBV7-2; D might be TRBD1 (6 bases). Germline V gene lookup returns CDR1 SGHTA and CDR2 FQGNSA. CDR3 length: 16 amino acids. V lost 6 bases to trimming and J lost 4 bases, with 19 bases between them. CDR3 bases: TGTGCCAGCAGTTCTTATAAGGGACATCGGTACAATGAGCAGTTCTTC. Translation gives CASSSYKGHRYNEQFF.

This clone has more than one count but fewer than ten. The rearrangement uses TRBV30 and TRBJ2-1; D may be TRBD2 (6 bases). Germline CDR1 is GTSNPN and CDR2 is SVGIG (reference sequence). Trimming stripped 0 bases from V and 5 bases from J, with 14 bases between. CDR3 length: 15 amino acids. CDR3 in amino acids: CAWSVSLAEDNEQFF. CDR3 DNA: TGTGCCTGGAGTGTATCCTTAGCGGAGGACAATGAGCAGTTCTTC.

The chain recombines TRBV18 with TRBJ2-3, with 8 bases that match TRBD1. Losses at the gene ends were 4 bases for V and 1 base for J; bases not matched to a gene: 1. The CDR3 totals 14 residues. Germline CDR1 and CDR2: KGHSH and LQKENI. This CDR3 is CASSLGQGTDTQYF. The DNA for the CDR3 is TGTGCCAGCTCACTGGGACAGGGCACAGATACGCAGTATTTT.

V is TRBV4-2 and J is TRBJ2-1; 7 positions match TRBD2. V was clipped by 1 base and J by 3 bases; unmatched bases: 9. Per the germline V gene, CDR1 is LGHNA and CDR2 is YNFKEQ. The CDR3 has 17 residues. The CDR3, as DNA: TGTGCCAGCAGCCAAGTCCGGGAAAGCGGGGACTACAATGAGCAGTTCTTC. This codes for CASSQVRESGDYNEQFF.

The sample holds a few counts of this clone. The chain has TRBV28 and TRBJ2-7, with 9 bases lining up with TRBD1. Germline CDR1 reads MDHEN; CDR2 reads SYDVKM. The CDR3 loop spans 16 amino acids. Unmatched junction bases numbered 7, after V lost 4 bases and J lost 0 bases. The DNA for the CDR3 is TGTGCCAGCAGTTCTGCGGGACAGGGACTCTCCTACGAGCAGTACTTC. Translated, it gives CASSSAGQGLSYEQYF.

A few counts support this clone. The CDR3, as DNA: TGCAGCGTTATTAGCGGGAACCCCTTGCAGTTCTTC. Encoded protein: CSVISGNPLQFF. The gene calls are TRBV29-1 and TRBJ2-1; 8 nucleotides agree with TRBD2. The germline V gene has CDR1 SQVTM and CDR2 ANQGSEA. This CDR3 contains 12 residues. V trimming: 5 bases; J trimming: 12 bases; junction bases outside the gene matches: 9.